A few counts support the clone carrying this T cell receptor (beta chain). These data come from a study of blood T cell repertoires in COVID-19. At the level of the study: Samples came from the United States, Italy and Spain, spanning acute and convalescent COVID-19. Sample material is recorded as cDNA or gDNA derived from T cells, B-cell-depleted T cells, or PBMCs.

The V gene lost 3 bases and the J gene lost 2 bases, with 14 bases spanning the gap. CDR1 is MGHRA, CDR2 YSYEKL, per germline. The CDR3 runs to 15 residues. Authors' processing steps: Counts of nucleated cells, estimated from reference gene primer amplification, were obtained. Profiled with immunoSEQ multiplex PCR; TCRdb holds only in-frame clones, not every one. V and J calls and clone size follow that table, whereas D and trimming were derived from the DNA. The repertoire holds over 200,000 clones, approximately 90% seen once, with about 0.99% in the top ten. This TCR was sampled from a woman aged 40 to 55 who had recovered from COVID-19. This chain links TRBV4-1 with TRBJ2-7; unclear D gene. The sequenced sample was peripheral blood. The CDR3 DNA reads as TGCGCCAGCAGCCAGAGCTCGGCGGCGGCCTACGAGCAGTACTTC. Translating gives CASSQSSAAAYEQYF.